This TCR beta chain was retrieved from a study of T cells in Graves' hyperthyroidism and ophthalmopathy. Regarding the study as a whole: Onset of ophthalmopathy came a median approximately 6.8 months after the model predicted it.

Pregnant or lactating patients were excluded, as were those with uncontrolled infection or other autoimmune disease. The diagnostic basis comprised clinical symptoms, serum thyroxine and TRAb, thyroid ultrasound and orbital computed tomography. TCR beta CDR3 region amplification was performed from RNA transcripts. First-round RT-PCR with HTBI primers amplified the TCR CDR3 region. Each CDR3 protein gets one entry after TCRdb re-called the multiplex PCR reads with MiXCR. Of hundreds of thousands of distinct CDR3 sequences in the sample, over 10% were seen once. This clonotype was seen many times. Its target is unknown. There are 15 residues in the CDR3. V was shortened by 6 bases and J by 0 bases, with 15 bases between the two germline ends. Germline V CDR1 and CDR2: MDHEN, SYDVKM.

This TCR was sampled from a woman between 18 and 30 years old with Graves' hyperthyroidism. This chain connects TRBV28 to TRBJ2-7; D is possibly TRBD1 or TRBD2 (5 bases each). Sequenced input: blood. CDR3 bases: TGTGCCAGCAGCCGCTCGGGGCACCTCTCCTACGAGCAGTACTTC. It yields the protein CASSRSGHLSYEQYF.